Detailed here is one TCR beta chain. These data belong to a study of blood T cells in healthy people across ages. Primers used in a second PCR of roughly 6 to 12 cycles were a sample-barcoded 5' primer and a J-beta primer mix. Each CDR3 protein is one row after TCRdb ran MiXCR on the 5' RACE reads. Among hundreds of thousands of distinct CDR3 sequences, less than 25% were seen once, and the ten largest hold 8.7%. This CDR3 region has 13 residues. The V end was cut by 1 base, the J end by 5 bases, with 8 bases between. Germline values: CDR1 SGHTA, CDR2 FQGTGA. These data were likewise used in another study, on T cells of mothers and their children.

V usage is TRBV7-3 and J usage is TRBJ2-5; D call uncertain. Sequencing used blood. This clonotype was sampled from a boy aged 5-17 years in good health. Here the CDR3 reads CASSLIKGETQYF. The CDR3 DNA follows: TGTGCCAGCAGCTTAATAAAAGGGGAGACCCAGTACTTC. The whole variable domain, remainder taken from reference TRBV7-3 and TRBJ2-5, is GAGVSQTPSNKVTEKGKYVELRCDPISGHTALYWYRQSLGQGPEFLIYFQGTGAADDSGLPNDRFFAVRPEGSVSTLKIQRTERGDSAVYLCASSLIKGETQYFGPGTRLLVL.